The clone carrying this TCR beta chain was seen many times. Its antigen is unknown. Amplified TCR beta CDR3 regions derived from RNA transcripts. Initially, a first-round RT-PCR of the TCR CDR3 employed the HTBI primer set. Via MiXCR, TCRdb re-called the multiplex PCR reads, giving one row per CDR3 protein. This sample has under 650,000 distinct CDR3 sequences, with roughly 17% found just once. Uncontrolled infection, other autoimmune disease, pregnancy or lactation disqualified patients from enrolment. Clinical symptoms, serum thyroxine and TRAb, thyroid ultrasound and orbital computed tomography together formed the diagnostic basis. This record comes from a study of T cells in Graves' hyperthyroidism and ophthalmopathy. CDR3 size: 12 residues. Germline CDR1 reads SNHLY; CDR2 reads FYNNEI. V was shortened by 7 bases and J by 6 bases, with 11 bases between the two germline ends. Regarding the study as a whole: Appearing also in blood were most of the thyroid clonotypes expanded above 0.001.

The TCR was taken from a woman under 40 with Graves' hyperthyroidism. The sequenced sample was blood. The rearrangement uses TRBV2 and TRBJ2-3; D may be TRBD2 (5 bases). The CDR3 region has the DNA TGTGCCAGCACCCCATCGGGGGATACGCAGTATTTT. Translation gives CASTPSGDTQYF. Filled out from reference TRBV2 and TRBJ2-3, the complete variable domain reads EPEVTQTPSHQVTQMGQEVILRCVPISNHLYFYWYRQILGQKVEFLVSFYNNEISEKSEIFDDQFSVERPDGSNFTLKIRSTKLEDSAMYFCASTPSGDTQYFGPGTRLTVL.